Listed below are T cell receptor beta chains from one sample, sequenced in a study of T cell responses to AZD1222 COVID-19 vaccine. Produced via immunoSEQ multiplex PCR; TCRdb's table is partial and in-frame only. The sample includes 95,000 to 150,000 clones, around 87% of them seen just once. The sample in question was peripheral blood, obtained on day 0 of AZD1222 vaccination. The origin of the receptors is an adult in good health. The CDR3 runs from the conserved cysteine through the conserved F or W. Fields, in order: V gene, J gene, CDR3 protein.

v_call: TRBV30; j_call: TRBJ1-6; cdr3_aa: CAWSGGPASPLHF
v_call: TRBV19; j_call: TRBJ2-1; cdr3_aa: CASKTGLAVINEQFF
v_call: TRBV5-1; j_call: TRBJ1-1; cdr3_aa: CASSFEGDTEAFF
v_call: TRBV4-2; j_call: TRBJ2-7; cdr3_aa: CASSQNLGQGIHEQYF
v_call: TRBV19; j_call: TRBJ1-1; cdr3_aa: CASKSGLGTEAFF
v_call: TRBV5-1; j_call: TRBJ1-2; cdr3_aa: CASRNRDRGLGYGYTF
v_call: TRBV19; j_call: TRBJ1-2; cdr3_aa: CASSIQQGGYGYTF
v_call: TRBV4-2; j_call: TRBJ1-6; cdr3_aa: CASSQGQGNSPLHF
v_call: TRBV5-6; j_call: TRBJ2-1; cdr3_aa: CASSRTGDYNEQFF
v_call: TRBV18; j_call: TRBJ2-1; cdr3_aa: CASSPAGGKGEQFF
v_call: TRBV3-1/TRBV3-2; j_call: TRBJ2-7; cdr3_aa: CASSQEHVRLDNYEQYF
v_call: TRBV19; j_call: TRBJ1-5; cdr3_aa: CASRPGTYYNQPQHF
v_call: TRBV6-5; j_call: TRBJ1-5; cdr3_aa: CASRDDQPQHF
v_call: TRBV28; j_call: TRBJ2-1; cdr3_aa: CASSLSSGGFNEQFF
v_call: TRBV7-2; j_call: TRBJ1-5; cdr3_aa: CASSLRQGGQPQHF
v_call: TRBV7-6; j_call: TRBJ1-2; cdr3_aa: CATGLGYGYTF
v_call: TRBV19; j_call: TRBJ2-1; cdr3_aa: CASSIGGQPYNEQFF
v_call: TRBV29-1; j_call: TRBJ1-1; cdr3_aa: CSVKKLNTEAFF